The 32 T cell receptor beta chains below all came from one sample that was sequenced in a study of human T cells and chemical hapten exposure. Sample time point: patch test 2, 6 weeks after DPC sensitization. Treatment reported: therapeutic diphenylcyclopropenone sensitization with weekly scalp DPC. TCRdb passed the RACE reads through MiXCR, listing each CDR3 protein once. The table records over 130,000 distinct CDR3 sequences, 10% to 15% of them present only once. The sequencing here drew on whole blood, taken in connection with sensitization to the hapten diphenylcyclopropenone (DPC). These receptors came from a woman in her 50s with alopecia areata. Some clones in this sample may be carry-over from other donors' samples.

This clonotype appeared a few times. J is TRBJ2-7 and V is TRBV29-1; 8 bases agree with TRBD1. The CDR3 has 13 amino acids. CDR1 is SQVTM, CDR2 ANQGSEA, per germline. The V segment lost 6 bases and the J segment 5 bases; nucleotides outside the gene matches: 9. CDR3 region: CSVLPGTGHEQYF. In DNA form, the CDR3 reads TGCAGCGTGCTACCCGGGACAGGCCACGAGCAGTACTTC.

V usage is TRBV5-4 and J usage is TRBJ2-7, with TRBD1 identical over 7 bases. The CDR3 has 14 residues. Trimming cost V 4 bases and J 2 bases; bases outside gene matches: 6. Germline V gives CDR1 SGHNT, CDR2 YYREEE (reference sequence). This chain's CDR3 is CASSRDSGAYEQYF. The CDR3 DNA reads as TGTGCCAGCAGCCGGGACAGCGGAGCCTACGAGCAGTACTTC.

In its sample, this clonotype was seen a few times. The chain uses TRBV14 and TRBJ2-1, with unresolved D. This CDR3 has 14 amino acids. Germline V gene sequence: CDR1 SGHDN, CDR2 FVKESK. The V end was cut by 4 bases, the J end by 8 bases, with 15 bases between. The CDR3 spells CASSLSPVVDEQFF. The DNA of the CDR3 is TGTGCCAGCAGCCTGAGCCCCGTGGTCGATGAGCAGTTCTTC.

This clonotype was detected many times. V gene TRBV9 combines with J gene TRBJ2-1; a possible D gene is TRBD2 (5 bases). The CDR3 runs 17 residues. Trimming pared 0 bases from V and 0 bases from J, leaving 13 bases between. Germline CDR1 and CDR2: SGDLS and YYNGEE. DNA of the CDR3: TGTGCCAGCAGCGTAGTTCCCGGTGGGAGCTCCTACAATGAGCAGTTCTTC. This encodes CASSVVPGGSSYNEQFF. Drawing the rest from reference TRBV9 and TRBJ2-1, the complete variable domain is DSGVTQTPKHLITATGQRVTLRCSPRSGDLSVYWYQQSLDQGLQFLIQYYNGEERAKGNILERFSAQQFPDLHSELNLSSLELGDSALYFCASSVVPGGSSYNEQFFGPGTRLTVL.

The chain has TRBV5-1 and TRBJ1-2; possibly TRBD1 for D (5 bases). The CDR3 extends over 13 amino acids. CDR1 and CDR2 from the germline V gene are SGHRS and YFSETQ. V lost 5 bases and J lost 8, with 16 bases in between. Here the CDR3 reads CASRNRTRDGYTF. The CDR3 DNA sequence: TGCGCCAGCAGAAATCGGACAAGGGACGGCTACACCTTC.

This clonotype was detected only a few times. The gene calls are TRBV20-1 and TRBJ1-5, with 8 bases matching TRBD1. This CDR3 spans 14 amino acids. V dropped 5 bases and J dropped 7; count of bases not matched to a gene: 10. Germline CDR1 DFQATT, CDR2 SNEGSKA (reference sequence). The CDR3 protein is CSAGTGDHEQPQHF. The CDR3 region has the DNA TGCAGTGCTGGGACAGGAGATCACGAACAGCCCCAGCATTTT.

This clonotype has ten or more counts. V is TRBV19 and J is TRBJ2-6, with TRBD2 matching 10 bases. This CDR3 is built from 17 residues. CDR1 LNHDA and CDR2 SQIVND come from the germline V gene (reference sequence). V trimming: 6 bases; J trimming: 0 bases; junction bases outside the gene matches: 5. The CDR3 spells CASRRSGRSSGANVLTF. The CDR3 DNA reads as TGTGCCAGTAGACGTAGCGGGAGGAGCTCTGGGGCCAACGTCCTGACTTTC.

At least ten counts were recorded for this clonotype. The V and J genes are TRBV20-1 and TRBJ2-1; the D is unclear. Deletions cut 5 bases from V and 0 bases from J, with 14 bases between. CDR3 length: 15 amino acids. CDR1 is DFQATT, CDR2 SNEGSKA, per germline (reference sequence). CDR3 DNA: TGCAGTGCTGGGCCAGTGGCAGGCTCCTACAATGAGCAGTTCTTC. Residues: CSAGPVAGSYNEQFF.

The rearrangement links TRBV28 to TRBJ2-2, with D uncertain. V was clipped by 3 bases and J by 1 base, with 6 bases between them. Germline CDR1 MDHEN, CDR2 SYDVKM. This CDR3 is 14 amino acids long. The CDR3 spells CASSFAGNTGELFF. CDR3 sequence (DNA): TGTGCCAGCAGTTTCGCCGGGAACACCGGGGAGCTGTTTTTT.

This clonotype has just a few counts. The chain has TRBV6-1 and TRBJ1-1, with D maybe TRBD1 (5 bases). Germline V gene lookup returns CDR1 MNHNS and CDR2 SASEGT. V was clipped by 6 bases and J by 0 bases, with 11 bases between them. The CDR3 is 14 amino acids. The CDR3 DNA reads as TGTGCCAGCAGACTACAGGACCTGAACACTGAAGCTTTCTTT. Its protein is CASRLQDLNTEAFF.

This clonotype was recorded at least ten times. The chain links TRBV12-3 or TRBV12-4 to TRBJ1-3; 8 bases are shared with TRBD1. The CDR3 has 15 amino acids. J was trimmed by 3 bases and V by 6 bases; bases with no gene match: 7. Here the CDR3 reads CASSQRTGLGNTIYF. The CDR3, as DNA: TGTGCCAGCAGCCAACGGACAGGGCTTGGAAACACCATATATTTT.

Notes on this clonotype: This clone may be a read error of a much larger clone one base away. This chain joins TRBV7-3 and TRBJ1-3, with 8 bases fitting TRBD1. This CDR3 contains 15 residues. Germline-derived CDR1 and CDR2 are SGHTA and FQGTGA. The CDR3 sequence: CANSSTGASGNTIYF. Written as DNA, the CDR3 is TGTGCCAACAGCTCGACAGGGGCGAGTGGAAACACCATATATTTT. Using reference TRBV7-3 and TRBJ1-3 for the parts outside the CDR3, the full variable domain is GAGVSQTPSNKVTEKGKYVELRCDPISGHTALYWYRQSLGQGPEFLIYFQGTGAADDSGLPNDRFFAVRPEGSVSTLKIQRTERGDSAVYLCANSSTGASGNTIYFGEGSWLTVV.

The chain has TRBV7-9 and TRBJ2-1, with unresolved D. This CDR3 contains 13 residues. V was clipped by 1 base and J by 8 bases, with 9 bases between them. From germline, CDR1 is SEHNR and CDR2 FQNEAQ (reference sequence). CDR3 region: CASSLGGPDEQFF. The DNA of the CDR3 is TGTGCCAGCAGCTTAGGTGGACCGGATGAGCAGTTCTTC.

The sample holds a few counts of this clonotype. The rearrangement links TRBV3-1 to TRBJ1-6; 9 nucleotides line up with TRBD1. The CDR3 runs to 17 residues. CDR1 and CDR2 (germline): LGHDT, YNNKEL (reference sequence). Trimming removed 0 bases from V and 7 bases from J; junction bases left unmatched: 7. CDR3 bases: TGTGCCAGCAGCCAAGATCGAGGACAGGGGAGGAATTCACCCCTCCACTTT. Its translation is CASSQDRGQGRNSPLHF. Combining the CDR3 with reference TRBV3-1 and TRBJ1-6 gives the whole variable domain DTAVSQTPKYLVTQMGNDKSIKCEQNLGHDTMYWYKQDSKKFLKIMFSYNNKELIINETVPNRFSPKSPDKAHLNLHINSLELGDSAVYFCASSQDRGQGRNSPLHFGNGTRLTVT.

V and J are TRBV11-3 and TRBJ1-4, with TRBD1 identical over 7 bases. V dropped 7 bases and J dropped 0; count of bases not matched to a gene: 5. In germline, CDR1 is SGHNT, CDR2 YENEEA. The CDR3 runs 15 residues. CDR3 in amino acids: CASTETGSTNEKLFF. DNA for the CDR3: TGTGCCAGCACCGAGACAGGGTCAACTAATGAAAAACTGTTTTTT.

This clonotype was observed a handful of times. The V gene is TRBV21-1, the J gene TRBJ2-1; the table's D call of TRBD1 was not tested on the DNA. TRBV21-1 is designated a pseudogene. This CDR3 is 10 amino acids long. As DNA, the CDR3 is TGTGCCAGCAGCAACCCACAGGGAAGCTTC. As protein: CASSNPQGSF.

This clonotype was found many times. This chain connects TRBV6-5 to TRBJ2-7; D uncertain. The CDR3 covers 14 residues. V was clipped by 4 bases and J by 3 bases, with 13 bases between them. CDR1 is MNHEY, CDR2 SVGAGI, per germline. CDR3 region: CASSFSASHYEQYF. The CDR3 region has the DNA TGTGCCAGCAGTTTCTCAGCGAGTCACTACGAGCAGTACTTC.

The table lists this clonotype with many counts. This chain connects TRBV29-1 to TRBJ2-3; D ambiguous. The CDR3 runs to 11 residues. Trimming removed 4 bases from V and 6 bases from J, with 8 bases in between. The V gene's germline CDR1 is SQVTM and CDR2 ANQGSEA. DNA of the CDR3: TGCAGCGTTGTTCCCCTTGATACGCAGTATTTT. This sequence encodes CSVVPLDTQYF.

This clonotype was counted at least ten times. The chain uses TRBV10-3 and TRBJ1-5; 11 bases fit TRBD1. This CDR3 region has 18 residues. Unmatched junction bases numbered 6, after V lost 2 bases and J lost 0 bases. From germline, CDR1 is ENHRY and CDR2 SYGVKD. Here the CDR3 DNA reads TGTGCCATCAGTGAGGCCGGGACAGGGGGACATAGCAATCAGCCCCAGCATTTT. It encodes CAISEAGTGGHSNQPQHF.

The chain carries TRBV9 and TRBJ2-7; 7 bases are shared with TRBD1. After removal of 1 base from V and 4 bases from J, the junction contained 5 bases not matched to a gene. This CDR3 is built from 14 residues. Germline V gene lookup returns CDR1 SGDLS and CDR2 YYNGEE. DNA for the CDR3: TGTGCCAGCAGCGTATCGGACAGGTTATACGAGCAGTACTTC. Protein: CASSVSDRLYEQYF.

The rearrangement uses TRBV11-2 and TRBJ1-6; unclear D gene. Germline V gene sequence: CDR1 SGHAT, CDR2 FQNNGV. The CDR3 consists of 16 residues. With 1 base removed from V and 7 bases from J, the gap between germline ends came to 14 bases. CDR3: CASSLAGAGRNSPLHF. Here the CDR3 DNA reads TGTGCCAGCAGCTTAGCCGGAGCTGGGAGGAATTCACCCCTCCACTTT.

There are a few counts of this clonotype. The gene calls are TRBV9 and TRBJ1-2; D not certain. Germline-derived CDR1 and CDR2 are SGDLS and YYNGEE. Trimming took 4 bases from V and 0 from J, leaving 22 bases between them. The CDR3 contains 18 residues. CDR3 sequence reads: CASSSSEVAVRANYGYTF. For the CDR3, the DNA is TGTGCCAGCAGCTCCTCAGAAGTGGCTGTCCGAGCTAACTATGGCTACACCTTC.

This chain links TRBV7-6 with TRBJ1-1; D gene uncertain. In germline, CDR1 is SGHVS, CDR2 FNYEAQ. Trimming removed 1 base at V and 2 bases at J, with 11 bases between. CDR3 length: 15 amino acids. In DNA, the CDR3 is TGTGCCAGCAGCTTAGTTGGTATACAAAACACTGAAGCTTTCTTT. As protein: CASSLVGIQNTEAFF.

This clonotype was seen a few times. This chain joins TRBV5-1 and TRBJ2-5, with D perhaps TRBD1 (5 bases). The V end was cut by 7 bases, the J end by 4 bases, with 14 bases between. The CDR3 spans 13 residues. Germline V gene data show CDR1 as SGHRS and CDR2 as YFSETQ. The CDR3 here is CASRRGHRETQYF. The CDR3 coding sequence is TGCGCCAGCCGCCGAGGACATCGAGAGACCCAGTACTTC.

This clonotype was counted many times. V and J are TRBV29-1 and TRBJ2-6; D gene unclear. The CDR3 spans 13 residues. V was pared by 3 bases and J by 3 bases, with 6 bases between. Germline lookup yields CDR1 SQVTM and CDR2 ANQGSEA. The CDR3 coding sequence is TGCAGCGTTGAGGACCTTGGGGCCAACGTCCTGACTTTC. It is translated as CSVEDLGANVLTF. The full variable domain, with the rest looked up from reference TRBV29-1 and TRBJ2-6, is SAVISQKPSRDICQRGTSLTIQCQVDSQVTMMFWYRQQPGQSLTLIATANQGSEATYESGFVIDKFPISRPNLTFSTLTVSNMSPEDSSIYLCSVEDLGANVLTFGAGSRLTVL.

Comment on this clonotype: A much larger clonotype is one base distant, so this may be a read error. The chain recombines TRBV20-1 with TRBJ2-1; D may be TRBD2 (6 bases). The closer fit of TRBJ2-7 to the DNA end suggests the J call may be wrong. This CDR3 comprises 16 residues. CDR1 DFQATT and CDR2 SNEGSKA come from the germline V gene (reference sequence). DNA of the CDR3: TGCAGTGCCCTTGGGACTTACTTCGGATCCTACAATGAGCAGTACTTC. As protein: CSALGTYFGSYNEQYF.

This clonotype came up a few times. The CDR3 DNA sequence: TGTGCCAGCTCACCATCCAGGCGGGGAAGGAATGAGCAGTTCTTC. This sequence encodes CASSPSRRGRNEQFF. The rearrangement joins TRBV18 to TRBJ2-1; perhaps TRBD2 as D (6 bases). This CDR3 spans 15 amino acids. The germline V gene encodes CDR1 KGHSH and CDR2 LQKENI. The V and J ends lost 2 bases and 7 bases respectively, with 15 bases between them.

A few counts support this clonotype. The chain recombines TRBV5-1 with TRBJ2-7; perhaps TRBD2 as D (5 bases). In germline, CDR1 is SGHRS, CDR2 YFSETQ. CDR3 length equals 13 residues. Trimming shortened V by 3 bases and J by 2 bases, and 9 bases separated the two germline ends. The CDR3, as DNA: TGCGCCAGCAGCTCAGGACTCACCTACGAGCAGTACTTC. Amino acids: CASSSGLTYEQYF.

This clonotype was observed a handful of times. The chain carries TRBV20-1 and TRBJ1-1, with TRBD1 matching 8 bases. The CDR3 length is 15 residues. J was trimmed by 1 base and V by 1 base; bases with no gene match: 5. The V gene's germline CDR1 is DFQATT and CDR2 SNEGSKA (reference sequence). The CDR3 DNA reads as TGCAGTGCTAGAGCCTCGACAGGGGCGAACACTGAAGCTTTCTTT. It is translated as CSARASTGANTEAFF.

V usage is TRBV7-6 and J usage is TRBJ2-7; 7 positions match TRBD1. CDR1 SGHVS and CDR2 FNYEAQ come from the germline V gene. With V trimmed by 6 bases and J by 6 bases, 2 bases remained unmatched. The CDR3 contains 11 residues. CDR3 sequence: CASSQGVEQYF. CDR3 sequence (DNA): TGTGCCAGCAGTCAGGGGGTCGAGCAGTACTTC.

The rearrangement uses TRBV11-3 and TRBJ2-6; the match to TRBD1 covers 7 bases. The germline V gene encodes CDR1 SGHNT and CDR2 YENEEA. The CDR3 totals 14 residues. Trimming took 0 bases from V and 11 from J; bases not matched to a gene: 4. CDR3 nucleotides: TGTGCCAGCAGCTTAGAGGACAGGACATACGTCCTGACTTTC. Translating gives CASSLEDRTYVLTF.

This clonotype occurred a few times. This chain uses TRBV12-3 or TRBV12-4 with TRBJ2-4; D call uncertain. The length of the CDR3 is 12 residues. Trimming took off 2 bases at V and 7 bases at J, with 6 bases between the two ends. The CDR3 sequence: CASSLSENIQYF. The CDR3 nucleotides read TGTGCCAGCAGTTTAAGTGAGAACATTCAGTACTTC.